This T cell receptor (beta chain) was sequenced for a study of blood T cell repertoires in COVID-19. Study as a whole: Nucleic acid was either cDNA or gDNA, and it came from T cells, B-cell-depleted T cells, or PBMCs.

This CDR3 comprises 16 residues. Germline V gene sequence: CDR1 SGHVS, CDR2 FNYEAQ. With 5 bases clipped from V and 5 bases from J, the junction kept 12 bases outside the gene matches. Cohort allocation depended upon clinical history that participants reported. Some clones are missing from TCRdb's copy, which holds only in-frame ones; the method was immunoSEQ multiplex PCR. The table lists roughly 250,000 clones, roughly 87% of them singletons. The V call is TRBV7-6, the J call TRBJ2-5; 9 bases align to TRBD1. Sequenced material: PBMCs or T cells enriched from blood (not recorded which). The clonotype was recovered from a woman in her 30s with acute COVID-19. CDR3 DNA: TGTGCCAGCAGCGCTGGGGCAAGGACAGGGGCGGAGACCCAGTACTTC. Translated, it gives CASSAGARTGAETQYF.